The sequence of this T cell receptor beta chain was determined in a study of blood T cell repertoires in COVID-19. Germline lookup yields CDR1 SQVTM and CDR2 ANQGSEA. Trimming pared 7 bases from V and 0 bases from J, leaving 13 bases between. The CDR3 spans 14 residues. Produced via immunoSEQ multiplex PCR; TCRdb's table is partial and in-frame only. Among roughly 340,000 clones listed, more than 75% were seen once. The sequenced material came from peripheral blood. The rearrangement uses TRBV29-1 and TRBJ1-3; D perhaps matches TRBD1 (6 bases). This clonotype was obtained from a woman aged 18-30 years who had recovered from COVID-19. CDR3 sequence (DNA): TGCAGCGCGCGGGACACCGACTCTGGAAACACCATATATTTT. It translates to CSARDTDSGNTIYF.